The T cell receptor (beta chain) described here comes from a study of blood T cell repertoires in COVID-19. Study as a whole: The study drew acute and convalescent COVID-19 samples from the United States, Italy and Spain. The cDNA or gDNA used as material had been derived from T cells, B-cell-depleted T cells, or PBMCs.

How the authors handled the data: Counts of nucleated cells, estimated from reference gene primer amplification, were obtained. Measured with immunoSEQ multiplex PCR; TCRdb has only the in-frame clones, and not every one. The V and J calls and clone size are taken from that table; D and trimming were inferred from the DNA. The sample consists of tens of thousands of clones, 65% to 90% of them appearing once. Germline CDR1 SGHNT, CDR2 YYREEE (reference sequence). The CDR3 extends over 15 amino acids. V lost 0 bases and J lost 1, with 7 bases in between. This rearrangement joins TRBV5-4 to TRBJ2-2; TRBD1 might be the D (6 bases). The TCR sequence derives from a human donor in a cohort sampled during active COVID-19. The sequenced sample was peripheral blood. The CDR3 region has the DNA TGTGCCAGCAGCTTGGAGGGACAGAACACCGGGGAGCTGTTTTTT. Its translation: CASSLEGQNTGELFF. The full variable domain, completed using reference TRBV5-4 and TRBJ2-2, is ETGVTQSPTHLIKTRGQQVTLRCSSQSGHNTVSWYQQALGQGPQFIFQYYREEENGRGNFPPRFSGLQFPNYSSELNVNALELDDSALYLCASSLEGQNTGELFFGEGSRLTVL.